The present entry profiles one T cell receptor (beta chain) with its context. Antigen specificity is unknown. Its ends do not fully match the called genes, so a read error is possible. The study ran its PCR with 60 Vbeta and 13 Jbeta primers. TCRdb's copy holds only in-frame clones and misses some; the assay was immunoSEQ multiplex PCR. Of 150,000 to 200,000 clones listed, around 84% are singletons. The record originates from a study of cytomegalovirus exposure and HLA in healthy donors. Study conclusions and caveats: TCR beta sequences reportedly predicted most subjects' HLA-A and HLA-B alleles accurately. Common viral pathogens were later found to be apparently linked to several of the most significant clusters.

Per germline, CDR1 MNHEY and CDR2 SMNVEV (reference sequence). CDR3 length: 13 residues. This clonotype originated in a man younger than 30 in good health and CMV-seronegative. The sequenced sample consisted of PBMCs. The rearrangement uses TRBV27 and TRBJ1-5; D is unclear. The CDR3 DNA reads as TGTGCCAGCAGTTTGGCTAGCAGTCAGCCCCAGCATTTT. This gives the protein CASSLASSQPQHF.